These T cell receptor beta chains were read from a single sample in a study of cytomegalovirus exposure and HLA in healthy donors. TCRdb's copy holds only in-frame clones and misses some; the assay was immunoSEQ multiplex PCR. The table lists some 260,000 clones, about 90% of them singletons, with around 3.1% in the top ten. The sample taken for sequencing was PBMCs. Receptors originate from a woman in her 30s in good health and CMV-seronegative. The CDR3 runs from the conserved cysteine through the conserved F or W. The D gene is left open where the match is weak.

TRBV19	TRBJ1-3	TRBD1	TGTGCCAGTAGGACAGGGATCTCTGGAAACACCATATATTTT	CASRTGISGNTIYF
TRBV7-8	TRBJ2-5	TRBD1	TGTGCCAGCAGCTTAGCGGCAGGGGGAGAGACCCAGTACTTC	CASSLAAGGETQYF
TRBV2	TRBJ2-7	TRBD1	TGTGCCAGCAGTTACAGGGGGACAGGGGGCGAGCAGTACTTC	CASSYRGTGGEQYF
TRBV4-2	TRBJ2-1	TRBD2	TGTGCCAGCAGCCAAGGCCCTACGGGAGGGGCCTACAATGAGCAGTTCTTC	CASSQGPTGGAYNEQFF
TRBV2	TRBJ1-1	.	TGTGCCAGCAGTGATCGAGGCCCCATGGGAGCTTTCTTT	CASSDRGPMGAFF
TRBV7-9	TRBJ2-2	.	TGTGCCACGACCGGGGAGCTGTTTTTT	CATTGELFF
TRBV20-1	TRBJ2-7	.	TGCAGTGCTAGGGTGTCGGGAGAGCAGTACTTC	CSARVSGEQYF
TRBV7-7	TRBJ2-1	.	TGTGCCAGCAGCTTACGGGAGAGCCTACAAGGGGAGCAGTTCTTC	CASSLRESLQGEQFF
TRBV27	TRBJ2-1	.	TGTGCCAGCAGTCAACAAGGGTTTTCGTACAATGAGCAGTTCTTC	CASSQQGFSYNEQFF
TRBV19	TRBJ1-5	TRBD1	TGTGCCAGTAGTCATGGACAGGGCCTTCAGCCCCAGCATTTT	CASSHGQGLQPQHF
TRBV28	TRBJ1-3	.	TGTGCCAGCAGTTTCATCGGGATAGGAAACACCATATATTTT	CASSFIGIGNTIYF
TRBV7-3	TRBJ2-7	.	TGTGCCAGCAGTTACACGGACAGTTCCTACGAGCAGTACTTC	CASSYTDSSYEQYF
TRBV28	TRBJ1-5	.	TGTGCCAGCAGTTTCCAGGGGAGCAATCAGCCCCAGCATTTT	CASSFQGSNQPQHF
TRBV11-2	TRBJ1-1	.	TGTGCCAGCTCCTTGACGGGCACTGAAGCTTTCTTT	CASSLTGTEAFF
TRBV11-2	TRBJ2-3	.	TGTGCCAGCAGCATTCCGGGACCGGAGGTAAGAGATACGCAGTATTTT	CASSIPGPEVRDTQYF
TRBV5-1	TRBJ2-5	.	TGCGCCAGCAGCTTGGAAAATCAAGAGACCCAGTACTTC	CASSLENQETQYF
TRBV28	TRBJ1-2	.	TGTGCCAGCAGTACACCGCTGGGGACTTGGTATGGCTACACCTTC	CASSTPLGTWYGYTF
TRBV7-9	TRBJ2-2	.	TGTGCCAGCAGCTTAGGGGAGACCGGGGAGCTGTTTTTT	CASSLGETGELFF
TRBV11-1	TRBJ2-1	TRBD2	TGTGCCAGCAGCATGCTAGCGGACAACTTAAATGAGCAGTTCTTC	CASSMLADNLNEQFF
TRBV27	TRBJ2-7	.	TGTGCCAGCAGATGGGCTTCCTCCTACGAGCAGTACTTC	CASRWASSYEQYF
TRBV5-3	TRBJ2-7	TRBD2	TGTGCCAGAAGCTTGTTAGCGGGAGGGTCCTCCTACGAGCAGTACTTC	CARSLLAGGSSYEQYF